This passage covers 28 T cell receptor beta chains from one sample sequenced in a study of blood T cell repertoires in COVID-19. Clones were sequenced by immunoSEQ multiplex PCR, and TCRdb holds only the in-frame ones, with some missing. The sample shows about 110,000 clones, 65% to 80% of them seen only once. Sequencing used peripheral blood. These receptors were collected from a woman aged 55-70 years with acute or convalescent COVID-19.

The rearrangement links TRBV7-9 to TRBJ1-3, with 9 bases matching TRBD1. CDR3 length: 16 amino acids. The ends lost 0 bases at V and 1 base at J; junction bases unmatched: 1. CDR1 is SEHNR and CDR2 is FQNEAQ in the germline V gene (reference sequence). CDR3 residues: CASSLAQGASGNTIYF. CDR3 bases: TGTGCCAGCAGCTTAGCACAGGGGGCTTCTGGAAACACCATATATTTT.

The V and J genes are TRBV7-2 and TRBJ2-5; 7 bases are shared with TRBD1. The CDR3 extends over 14 amino acids. The germline V gene encodes CDR1 SGHTA and CDR2 FQGNSA. Trimming removed 4 bases from V and 1 base from J; junction bases left unmatched: 3. CDR3 amino acids: CASSSRTGQETQYF. The CDR3 DNA follows: TGTGCCAGCAGCTCCCGGACAGGCCAAGAGACCCAGTACTTC. Filled out from reference TRBV7-2 and TRBJ2-5, the complete variable domain reads GAGVSQSPSNKVTEKGKDVELRCDPISGHTALYWYRQSLGQGLEFLIYFQGNSAPDKSGLPSDRFSAERTGGSVSTLTIQRTQQEDSAVYLCASSSRTGQETQYFGPGTRLLVL.

This chain links TRBV2 with TRBJ2-3; no reliable D call. Germline V lookup: CDR1 SNHLY, CDR2 FYNNEI. The CDR3 covers 11 residues. Deletions cut 8 bases from V and 8 bases from J, with 11 bases between. CDR3 in DNA: TGTGCCAGCCGACGGCTAGGTACGCAGTATTTT. The encoded protein is CASRRLGTQYF.

V gene TRBV6-1 combines with J gene TRBJ2-3; 7 bases line up with TRBD1. Trimming at V came to 1 base and at J to 2 bases, leaving 3 bases not matched to a gene. CDR3 length: 15 amino acids. Germline CDR1 reads MNHNS; CDR2 reads SASEGT. CDR3 loop: CASSEGGTATDTQYF. CDR3 in DNA: TGTGCCAGCAGTGAAGGGGGGACAGCCACAGATACGCAGTATTTT.

This clone has just a few counts. Other DNA variants within this sample encode the same CDR3. The V and J genes are TRBV2 and TRBJ1-2, with no clear D. Germline V gene sequence: CDR1 SNHLY, CDR2 FYNNEI. V was trimmed by 0 bases and J by 5 bases, leaving 10 bases between them. The CDR3 is 14 residues long. CDR3 nucleotide sequence: TGTGCCAGCAGTGAAGCGGCCGGGGTTTATGGCTACACCTTC. Translated: CASSEAAGVYGYTF.

The rearrangement uses TRBV27 and TRBJ1-2; D may be TRBD1 (5 bases). V was cut by 3 bases and J by 2 bases, with 7 bases left in between. The CDR3 sequence is 13 residues long. The germline V gene has CDR1 MNHEY and CDR2 SMNVEV (reference sequence). The CDR3 region is CASSFAGNYGYTF. Here the CDR3 DNA reads TGTGCCAGCAGTTTCGCAGGGAACTATGGCTACACCTTC.

The V gene is TRBV6-5, the J gene TRBJ1-2; no clear D. The CDR3 spans 15 residues. Germline CDR1 reads MNHEY; CDR2 reads SVGAGI. V lost 5 bases, J lost 7 bases, and 20 bases lay in between. This CDR3 is CASSHDGTTRRGYTF. The CDR3, as DNA: TGTGCCAGCAGTCACGACGGAACTACCCGCCGTGGCTACACCTTC.

The chain joins TRBV28 to TRBJ1-5, with 7 bases that match TRBD1. Germline V lookup: CDR1 MDHEN, CDR2 SYDVKM. This CDR3 contains 14 residues. Trimming took 6 bases from V and 2 from J; bases not matched to a gene: 4. As DNA, the CDR3 is TGTGCCAGCAGCGGGACAGCCCGCAATCAGCCCCAGCATTTT. It translates to CASSGTARNQPQHF.

The gene calls are TRBV30 and TRBJ1-6; perhaps TRBD1 as D (5 bases). Germline loops: CDR1 GTSNPN, CDR2 SVGIG (reference sequence). The CDR3 totals 13 residues. The V end lost 3 bases, the J end lost 10 bases, and 13 bases lay between the germline ends. This chain's CDR3 is CAWRNTGQSPLHF. In nucleotides, the CDR3 is TGTGCCTGGAGAAACACAGGTCAATCACCCCTCCACTTT.

V gene TRBV10-3 combines with J gene TRBJ1-2, with a tentative D call TRBD1 (5 bases). The V end lost 4 bases, the J end lost 4 bases, and 16 bases lay between the germline ends. The CDR3 has 15 amino acids. In germline, CDR1 is ENHRY, CDR2 SYGVKD. CDR3 amino acids: CAISVNGGGTYGYTF. In DNA form, the CDR3 reads TGTGCCATCAGTGTGAACGGGGGGGGAACCTATGGCTACACCTTC.

J is TRBJ1-6 and V is TRBV28, with D possibly being TRBD1 (6 bases). The CDR3 is made up of 15 amino acids. Trimming stripped 5 bases from V and 7 bases from J, with 15 bases between. CDR1 and CDR2 from the germline V gene are MDHEN and SYDVKM. The CDR3 reads CASSGGRGGNSPLHF. The CDR3 DNA reads as TGTGCCAGCAGTGGGGGCAGGGGTGGGAATTCACCCCTCCACTTT.

The V call is TRBV6-1, the J call TRBJ1-6; unclear D gene. The CDR3 consists of 15 residues. The germline V gene has CDR1 MNHNS and CDR2 SASEGT. V was pared by 2 bases and J by 7 bases, with 12 bases between. CDR3 nucleotide sequence: TGTGCCAGCAGTGAACGCCTAAACGGGAATTCACCCCTCCACTTT. It yields the protein CASSERLNGNSPLHF.

This chain joins TRBV25-1 and TRBJ1-2; perhaps TRBD1 as D (6 bases). Germline-derived CDR1 and CDR2 are MGHDK and SYGVNS. The CDR3 consists of 13 residues. The germline V and J ends were trimmed by 9 bases and 4 bases, with 15 bases remaining between them. CDR3 amino acids: CASSYRESYGYTF. CDR3 DNA sequence: TGTGCCAGTAGCTACAGGGAAAGCTATGGCTACACCTTC.

This clone was observed a few times. This sequence joins TRBV11-2 and TRBJ1-2; D not resolved. With 5 bases removed from V and 8 bases from J, the gap between germline ends came to 18 bases. The CDR3 has 14 amino acids. Per germline, CDR1 SGHAT and CDR2 FQNNGV. The CDR3 DNA reads as TGTGCCAGCAGCCCCGATCCGTTTTGGCCCGGCTACACCTTC. This codes for CASSPDPFWPGYTF.

Only a few counts were recorded for this clone. The chain links TRBV18 to TRBJ1-4; 8 positions agree with TRBD1. CDR3 size: 14 residues. The V gene end was trimmed by 3 bases and the J gene end by 8 bases; junction bases not matched to a gene: 5. Germline CDR1 and CDR2: KGHSH and LQKENI. CDR3 nucleotides: TGTGCCAGCTCACCGGTCAGGGGGCAGGAAAAACTGTTTTTT. Its translation: CASSPVRGQEKLFF.

The chain employs TRBV11-2 and TRBJ2-1, with D possibly matching TRBD2 (7 bases). With 7 bases removed from V and 7 bases from J, the gap between germline ends came to 20 bases. The CDR3 totals 15 residues. Germline V lookup: CDR1 SGHAT, CDR2 FQNNGV. The CDR3 bases are TGTGCCAGCACCCCTCGAGGGGGGGGCCTTAATGAGCAGTTCTTC. As protein: CASTPRGGGLNEQFF. The variable domain in full, with the rest retrieved from reference TRBV11-2 and TRBJ2-1, is EAGVAQSPRYKIIEKRQSVAFWCNPISGHATLYWYQQILGQGPKLLIQFQNNGVVDDSQLPKDRFSAERLKGVDSTLKIQPAKLEDSAVYLCASTPRGGGLNEQFFGPGTRLTVL.

The chain uses TRBV18 and TRBJ1-1; 7 nucleotides agree with TRBD1. Germline loops: CDR1 KGHSH, CDR2 LQKENI. V lost 3 bases to trimming and J lost 3 bases; unmatched junction nucleotides: 1. This CDR3 comprises 13 residues. The CDR3 spells CASSPDRDTEAFF. For the CDR3, the DNA is TGTGCCAGCTCACCCGACAGGGACACTGAAGCTTTCTTT.

The rearrangement uses TRBV6-1 and TRBJ1-2; 9 nucleotides line up with TRBD1. Germline V gene lookup returns CDR1 MNHNS and CDR2 SASEGT. This CDR3 contains 15 residues. The J segment lost 5 bases and the V segment lost 6 bases, leaving 10 bases of the junction unmatched. CDR3 bases: TGTGCCAGCAGACCAGTACAGGGGGCGCGGTATGGCTACACCTTC. It encodes CASRPVQGARYGYTF.

The rearrangement links TRBV10-3 to TRBJ2-2; 10 bases agree with TRBD1. Trimming removed 6 bases from V and 6 bases from J; junction bases left unmatched: 7. Germline CDR1 ENHRY, CDR2 SYGVKD. CDR3 size: 15 residues. The CDR3 DNA follows: TGTGCCATCAGCAAAGGACAGGGGGAAGCCGGGGAGCTGTTTTTT. Translating gives CAISKGQGEAGELFF.

The chain employs TRBV5-1 and TRBJ1-1; 8 bases fit TRBD1. From germline, CDR1 is SGHRS and CDR2 YFSETQ. This CDR3 contains 16 residues. Trimming at V came to 0 bases and at J to 0 bases, leaving 4 bases not matched to a gene. The CDR3 is CASSLAQGAMNTEAFF. The CDR3 DNA is TGCGCCAGCAGCTTGGCGCAGGGGGCTATGAACACTGAAGCTTTCTTT. Full variable domain (rest looked up from reference TRBV5-1 and TRBJ1-1): KAGVTQTPRYLIKTRGQQVTLSCSPISGHRSVSWYQQTPGQGLQFLFEYFSETQRNKGNFPGRFSGRQFSNSRSEMNVSTLELGDSALYLCASSLAQGAMNTEAFFGQGTRLTVV.

The rearrangement uses TRBV18 and TRBJ1-1, with unresolved D. Germline V gene lookup returns CDR1 KGHSH and CDR2 LQKENI. This CDR3 has 15 amino acids. The V end lost 1 base, the J end lost 0 bases, and 9 bases lay between the germline ends. CDR3 bases: TGTGCCAGCTCACCACTAGTAACTATGAACACTGAAGCTTTCTTT. Residues: CASSPLVTMNTEAFF.

This clone was recorded a few times. The V and J genes are TRBV4-1 and TRBJ1-6; TRBD1 aligns across 10 bases. The CDR3 spans 16 residues. V shed 5 bases and J 4 bases; nucleotides not matched to a gene: 5. In germline, CDR1 is MGHRA, CDR2 YSYEKL. For the CDR3, the DNA is TGCGCCAGCAGCGGACAGGGGGTTGGTTATAATTCACCCCTCCACTTT. It translates to CASSGQGVGYNSPLHF.

This clone occurred once. CDR3 in amino acids: CASSGQGVMNTEAFF. In nucleotides, the CDR3 is TGTGCCAGCAGCGGACAGGGGGTGATGAACACTGAAGCTTTCTTT. The gene calls are TRBV7-2 and TRBJ1-1; 10 bases match TRBD1. In germline, CDR1 is SGHTA, CDR2 FQGNSA. The CDR3 consists of 15 residues. The V gene end was trimmed by 5 bases and the J gene end by 0 bases; junction bases not matched to a gene: 3.

In this sample, this clone turned up many times. The genes are TRBV9 and TRBJ2-2; 8 bases fit TRBD2. J was trimmed by 5 bases and V by 1 base; bases with no gene match: 4. CDR1 and CDR2 from the germline V gene are SGDLS and YYNGEE. This CDR3 region has 15 residues. CDR3 region: CASSVSAGGTGELFF. CDR3 DNA sequence: TGTGCCAGCAGCGTATCGGCGGGGGGTACCGGGGAGCTGTTTTTT. Full variable domain (missing parts from reference TRBV9 and TRBJ2-2): DSGVTQTPKHLITATGQRVTLRCSPRSGDLSVYWYQQSLDQGLQFLIQYYNGEERAKGNILERFSAQQFPDLHSELNLSSLELGDSALYFCASSVSAGGTGELFFGEGSRLTVL.

This clone was detected a few times. This chain connects TRBV7-8 to TRBJ1-1; D is unclear. The germline V and J ends were trimmed by 2 bases and 7 bases, with 5 bases remaining between them. The CDR3 loop spans 11 amino acids. CDR1 and CDR2 (germline): SGHVS, FQNEAQ. The CDR3 here is CASSLWSEAFF. In DNA, the CDR3 is TGTGCCAGCAGCTTATGGAGTGAAGCTTTCTTT.

The CDR3 sequence: CAIRIGGTTDTQYF. CDR3 bases: TGTGCCATCAGAATCGGGGGAACGACAGATACGCAGTATTTT. V is TRBV10-3 and J is TRBJ2-3, with D perhaps TRBD2 (6 bases). V was shortened by 6 bases and J by 3 bases, with 13 bases between the two germline ends. The CDR3 is 14 amino acids. Germline CDR1 ENHRY, CDR2 SYGVKD.

The genes are TRBV5-5 and TRBJ1-3; tentative D call: TRBD1 (5 bases). From germline, CDR1 is SGHKS and CDR2 YYEKEE (reference sequence). V lost 4 bases, J lost 2 bases, and 22 bases lay in between. The CDR3 has 18 amino acids. The DNA of the CDR3 is TGTGCCAGCAGCCTATTTGGCGCGGGGACGGTTCCTGGAAACACCATATATTTT. It codes for CASSLFGAGTVPGNTIYF.

The chain carries TRBV18 and TRBJ1-1; 9 nucleotides agree with TRBD1. The V gene's germline CDR1 is KGHSH and CDR2 LQKENI. Germline trimming cut 4 bases from V and 1 base from J; bases unmatched to any gene: 7. The CDR3 is 16 residues long. Written as DNA, the CDR3 is TGTGCCAGCTCACGGGGACAGGGCCGAGGGAACACTGAAGCTTTCTTT. Its translation is CASSRGQGRGNTEAFF. The whole variable domain, filled in from reference TRBV18 and TRBJ1-1, reads NAGVMQNPRHLVRRRGQEARLRCSPMKGHSHVYWYRQLPEEGLKFMVYLQKENIIDESGMPKERFSAEFPKEGPSILRIQQVVRGDSAAYFCASSRGQGRGNTEAFFGQGTRLTVV.